The entry below gives a single T cell receptor (beta chain) sequence along with its context. What antigen it recognizes has not been identified. The record has no base qualities; no much larger clone is one base away. The cohort consisted of fewer than 700 healthy bone marrow donors. At the time of sampling, every cohort member was nominally healthy, though immune exposures that went unrecorded were likely present. The donor tested CMV seropositive, placing the donor among the 289 seropositive members of the cohort. Every donor gave a peripheral blood sample, and the peripheral blood mononuclear cells from that sample were used for TCR beta sequencing. The Qiagen DNeasy Blood Extraction Kit was used to extract genomic DNA from the blood cell samples. Trimmed from V: 5 bases; trimmed from J: 5 bases; junction bases lacking a gene match: 6. From the germline V gene, CDR1 is KGHSH and CDR2 is LQKENI. From the cysteine through the phenylalanine, the CDR3 covers 15 amino acids. Solely the CDR3 DNA is kept, with 45 bases framed from the first base.

The data are from a study of cytomegalovirus exposure and HLA in healthy donors (dated by TCRdb to the late 2010s). Looking at the study overall: According to an earlier analysis of 550 to 750 of the donors, roughly 180 million T cells yielded some 120 million unique TCR beta sequences and 276 Gb of sequence data. To predict cytomegalovirus infection status, the study brought together high-throughput TCR immunosequencing, statistical association of individual TCRs with disease status, and machine learning. HLA typing included class I and class II loci at four-digit resolution. About 310 gigabases of sequencing data and approximately 80 million unique TCR sequences were included in an early release covering 500 to 750 HLA-typed donors. Donor age, sex, ethnicity and CMV serostatus were collected together with the repertoire data. Genome-wide SNP genotypes for about 65% of the 666 donors were used in a later genetic analysis, which treated that subset as a discovery cohort. The study used immunosequencing to profile the T cell repertoires of around 600 subjects and linked those repertoires to cytomegalovirus serostatus. The number of donors typed differed by locus, with about 629-630 for A, B, C, DRB1 and DQB1, more than 500 for DQA1, 606 for DPA1, and 472 for DPB1. In the later analysis, no new phenotypic data were used to find candidate immune exposures; instead, reliance was placed on TCR beta sequences and their occurrence across donors. Of the roughly 400 genotyped donors, approximately 82% fell in the genetic ancestry cluster associated with self-reported Caucasian donors. Every repertoire in the discovery cohort had been generated on one and the same sequencing platform. To study patterns of TCR occurrence, a later analysis re-analyzed previously published TCR beta repertoires from 666 donors and added high-resolution HLA genotyping. Besides the first cohort of 666 subjects, a separate validation cohort made up of over a hundred different subjects was used. The study was designed to test whether signatures of past pathogen exposure could be identified by cataloging public T cell receptors. To decide whether each TCR beta V gene segment behaved as functional or pseudogenic, an earlier analysis of some 600 of the donors relied on high-throughput TCR beta sequencing. Roughly five DR-DQ haplotypes were treated as single units for association and clustering because of strong linkage in the cohort. On average, roughly 240,000 unique TCR beta nucleotide sequences were sequenced per donor among about 400 genotyped donors of the cohort, with around 19% of those sequences being non-productive. Study-wide findings and limitations: A further reported finding was that TCR beta sequences accurately predicted the HLA-A and HLA-B alleles for most subjects in the first cohort. An association between a missense DCLRE1C variant and V-gene and J-gene trimming of TCR beta chains was found in a later genetic analysis and replicated in an independent cohort. At a false discovery rate of 0.05, a later analysis linked about 16,000 TCR beta sequences to specific HLA alleles. Across donors, most TCR sequences were observed very rarely, whereas some public TCRs were present in many individuals. Several of the top co-occurrence clusters appeared to be linked to parvovirus B19, influenza, CMV and Epstein-Barr virus, according to a later analysis. CMV serostatus was the only immune exposure information available for the cohort. In the study, 150 to 200 TCR beta chains were listed as associated with cytomegalovirus. According to a later analysis, most CMV-associated TCR beta chains appeared to be HLA-restricted, and the HLA associations seemed to be driven largely by CMV exposure. Correlated functional status among segregating V segments might be attributable to linkage disequilibrium, but an unknown experimental factor could not be ruled out. In both the original and validation cohorts, the classifier was reported to diagnose cytomegalovirus status with high specificity and sensitivity. A later analysis found that HLA-associated TCR beta chains were more clonally expanded and had lower generation probabilities than equally common non-associated chains. Sequencing depth was assumed to be roughly uniform across donors in the presence/absence analyses, though that assumption may not hold. In an earlier analysis of 587 of the donors, most TCR beta V segments were observed in productive rearrangements about 87% or about 30% of the time, broadly matching IMGT annotations. According to a later analysis, TCR association rates differed among HLA loci, with DRB1 alleles showing the most associated TCRs and HLA-C alleles showing the fewest. A cluster of highly shared sequence variants was judged likely to represent a technical artifact of the sequencing pipeline. The cohort was sequenced for TCR beta chains only, and without alpha or paired-chain data the features that could be detected were limited. Because the 87-base-pair reads could not distinguish some IMGT-functional V segments, including TRBV6-2 and TRBV6-3, those segments were excluded. A few of the identified cytomegalovirus-associated TCR beta chains were confirmed in vitro to be specific for cytomegalovirus antigens. Because HLA typing was missing for some donors at each locus, association tests included only the typed subset. Assigning TCR associations to individual alleles was difficult when HLA alleles, especially DR and DQ, strongly co-occurred. Seventeen rarely observed V segments, including chromosome 9 orphons, were excluded from the earlier analysis of about 600 of the donors because counts were too low. The authors suggested that the approach could potentially be generalized to other disease states and immunological phenotypes. Compared with the roughly 600-donor mean, donors in an Asian-associated ancestry cluster had fewer N-insertions in productive TCRs, according to a later genetic analysis.

Libraries were prepared through the immunoSEQ multiplex PCR assay. For the multiplex PCR, a mixture combining 60 forward primers for TCR Vbeta segments and 13 reverse primers for TCR Jbeta segments was used. Amplification of the CDR3 region of rearranged TCR beta genes was performed with a multiplex PCR assay on genomic DNA. The Illumina HiSeq System was used to sequence the amplified TCR beta libraries as 87-base-pair reads. As for how the authors treated the data: Across the roughly 700 repertoires, a later analysis counted tens of millions of unique TCR beta chains, some 11 million of which were shared by at least two donors. Raw reads were error-corrected and collapsed into unique sequences with a nearest-neighbor algorithm that merged closely related sequences to remove PCR and sequencing errors. CDR3 sequences were aligned to IMGT reference sequences to assign V, D and J gene segments. For a sequence to be retained, a match of at least six nucleotides to both a V gene segment and a J gene segment was required. Rearrangements were called productive when the CDR3 lacked stop codons and stayed in frame with V and J; all others were non-productive. Following IMGT convention, CDR3 was defined as the stretch from the second conserved V-encoded cysteine to the conserved J-encoded phenylalanine. The earlier analysis of some 580 of the donors excluded any sequence lacking an unambiguous match to a single V gene segment. An earlier analysis of roughly 590 of the donors called V segments functional above 56.7% productive rearrangements and segregating when the between-donor standard deviation exceeded 5%. A statistical classification framework was built for diagnosing cytomegalovirus status from the catalog of TCR beta chain sequences. In a later analysis, V and J genes were assigned by comparing TCR nucleotide sequences against IMGT/GENE-DB human TR gene sequences. In a later analysis, CDR3 sequences and most-parsimonious VDJ recombination scenarios were assigned using the TCRdist pipeline. In a later analysis, each TCR beta chain was defined by its CDR3 amino acid sequence together with its V-gene family, and reads without a unique V-gene family were excluded. A later analysis removed 592 highly shared, low-generation-probability nucleotide sequences to deal with suspected cross-contamination and a sequencing artifact. In a later analysis, a clonal expansion index was calculated for each public chain from normalized within-repertoire ranks of inferred template counts. In a later analysis, generation probabilities were computed using a VDJ recombination model fitted to out-of-frame rearrangements, and the results were checked against IGoR. In a later analysis, hypergeometric tests were used to score TCR-TCR, TCR-HLA and TCR-CMV co-occurrence, with a repertoire-size bias correction applied to TCR pairs. In a later analysis, false discovery rates were estimated by permuting HLA or CMV assignments 20 times. In a later analysis, co-occurring TCRs were grouped using DBSCAN, and TCRdist sequence similarity was added for clustering within HLA-allele-positive subsets. Repertoires with fewer than 30,000 or more than 120,000 public chains were left out of co-occurrence clustering, as were a handful of repertoires with anomalous nucleotide sharing. TCRdb carries this immuneACCESS record with in-frame sequences only. Its versions omit some clonotypes, under half of them owing to an unresolved V gene in the studies checked, with the rest unexplained. V and J calls and clone size are copied from that table; D and trimming were computed from the DNA. A total of approximately 200,000 clones appear in this sample, approximately 81% of them only once. In total, the top ten clones hold around 2% of the sample.

This sequence was found in a woman between 18 and 30 years old in good health and CMV-seropositive. The sequencing input was PBMCs. Recombination linked TRBV18 to TRBJ2-2; TRBD2 fits 9 bases in the junction. The DNA sequence reads TGTGCCAGCTCAATAACTAGCGGGTCGACCGGGGAGCTGTTTTTT. It translates to CASSITSGSTGELFF. The reference TRBV18 and TRBJ2-2 proteins fill in what lies around the CDR3, so the full variable domain reads NAGVMQNPRHLVRRRGQEARLRCSPMKGHSHVYWYRQLPEEGLKFMVYLQKENIIDESGMPKERFSAEFPKEGPSILRIQQVVRGDSAAYFCASSITSGSTGELFFGEGSRLTVL.